Below are 26 T cell receptor beta chains sequenced from a single sample in a study of T-cell reconstitution after alpha-beta-depleted transplantation in children. A library of TCRbeta sequences, prepared with unique molecular identifiers, was generated. TCRdb re-called the PCR reads with MiXCR, one entry per CDR3 protein. This sample has some 350,000 distinct CDR3 sequences; about 9.3% occur once, and the top ten carry more than 2%. This sample comprised PBMCs from the stem cell graft donor, obtained from the stem cell graft. All receptors come from a human donor who donated a stem cell graft to a child with acute lymphoblastic leukemia.

There are a few counts of this clonotype. The chain recombines TRBV7-2 with TRBJ2-2; 7 bases line up with TRBD1. The CDR3 runs to 16 residues. V shed 5 bases and J 2 bases; nucleotides not matched to a gene: 8. The germline V gene has CDR1 SGHTA and CDR2 FQGNSA. The CDR3 DNA reads TGTGCCAGCAGCGCTCCCGGGACAGAAAACACCGGGGAGCTGTTTTTT. Amino acids: CASSAPGTENTGELFF.

In this sample, this clonotype turned up many times. This chain uses TRBV18 with TRBJ2-1, with a tentative D call TRBD2 (6 bases). V lost 0 bases, J lost 7 bases, and 10 bases lay in between. The CDR3 runs 14 residues. Per germline, CDR1 KGHSH and CDR2 LQKENI. The CDR3: CASSPPYGGNEQFF. CDR3 nucleotides: TGTGCCAGCTCACCACCTTACGGAGGGAATGAGCAGTTCTTC.

This clonotype was seen more than once but under ten times. This sequence joins TRBV6-5 and TRBJ2-7; TRBD1 or TRBD2 may be the D gene (6 bases each). Per the germline V gene, CDR1 is MNHEY and CDR2 is SVGAGI. The CDR3 is made up of 14 amino acids. Trimming took off 2 bases at V and 5 bases at J, with 13 bases between the two ends. As DNA, the CDR3 is TGTGCCAGCAGTTACCTCGGGGGCCAGGACGAGCAGTACTTC. It specifies CASSYLGGQDEQYF.

The gene calls are TRBV25-1 and TRBJ2-7, with 7 bases that match TRBD1. CDR3 length: 16 amino acids. V lost 8 bases to trimming and J lost 0 bases; unmatched junction nucleotides: 13. The V gene's germline CDR1 is MGHDK and CDR2 SYGVNS. The DNA of the CDR3 is TGTGCCAGCTCGCCCACAGGGGCCGTCACCTCCTACGAGCAGTACTTC. Its translation: CASSPTGAVTSYEQYF.

This clonotype was seen a handful of times. This chain uses TRBV28 with TRBJ1-4, with D unclear. Per the germline V gene, CDR1 is MDHEN and CDR2 is SYDVKM. The V and J ends lost 7 bases and 3 bases respectively, with 12 bases between them. CDR3 length: 14 amino acids. CDR3 loop: CASTLVGSNEKLFF. CDR3 bases: TGTGCCAGCACCCTCGTGGGATCTAATGAAAAACTGTTTTTT.

This clonotype was detected only a few times. The rearrangement joins TRBV7-2 to TRBJ2-3; a weak D match, TRBD1 (6 bases). The CDR3 contains 12 residues. The V end lost 5 bases, the J end lost 14 bases, and 17 bases lay between the germline ends. Germline loops: CDR1 SGHTA, CDR2 FQGNSA. The DNA of the CDR3 is TGTGCCAGCAGCCTGGGGGCTGAATCGCCGTATTTT. Translating gives CASSLGAESPYF. Supplemented by reference TRBV7-2 and TRBJ2-3, the full variable domain reads GAGVSQSPSNKVTEKGKDVELRCDPISGHTALYWYRQSLGQGLEFLIYFQGNSAPDKSGLPSDRFSAERTGGSVSTLTIQRTQQEDSAVYLCASSLGAESPYFGPGTRLTVL.

The chain carries TRBV4-3 and TRBJ2-3; 10 nucleotides line up with TRBD1. With V trimmed by 3 bases and J by 4 bases, 1 base remained unmatched. The CDR3 consists of 14 residues. Germline CDR1 LGHNA, CDR2 YSLEER. The CDR3, as DNA: TGCGCCAGCAGCCACGGGACAGGGGCAGATACGCAGTATTTT. As protein: CASSHGTGADTQYF.

This clonotype was seen a handful of times. The gene calls are TRBV15 and TRBJ2-3; the D gene could be TRBD1 or TRBD2 (6 bases each). Trimming pared 0 bases from V and 2 bases from J, leaving 12 bases between. CDR1 and CDR2 from the germline V gene are LNHNV and YYDKDF (reference sequence). The CDR3 runs to 16 residues. The CDR3 DNA is TGTGCCACCAGCAGAGAAGGGGGGAGATCCACAGATACGCAGTATTTT. Its protein is CATSREGGRSTDTQYF.

This clonotype was counted at least ten times. The chain has TRBV7-9 and TRBJ1-2; D unclear. Germline V CDR1 and CDR2: SEHNR, FQNEAQ (reference sequence). This CDR3 is built from 14 residues. V lost 5 bases, J lost 1 base, and 11 bases lay in between. Written as DNA, the CDR3 is TGTGCCAGCAGCCCCCGTCGGGGTAACTATGGCTACACCTTC. Amino acid sequence: CASSPRRGNYGYTF. Looking up the rest from reference TRBV7-9 and TRBJ1-2 gives the full variable domain: DTGVSQNPRHKITKRGQNVTFRCDPISEHNRLYWYRQTLGQGPEFLTYFQNEAQLEKSRLLSDRFSAERPKGSFSTLEIQRTEQGDSAMYLCASSPRRGNYGYTFGSGTRLTVV.

This clonotype has only a few counts. The rearrangement links TRBV5-1 to TRBJ1-5; the D is unclear. The V end lost 4 bases, the J end lost 6 bases, and 14 bases lay between the germline ends. Per germline, CDR1 SGHRS and CDR2 YFSETQ. The CDR3 is 14 amino acids. The chain's CDR3 is CASSPSTGTQPQHF. CDR3 in DNA: TGCGCCAGCAGCCCAAGCACGGGTACTCAGCCCCAGCATTTT.

This clonotype was counted only a few times. The V call is TRBV4-2, the J call TRBJ2-5, with 8 bases fitting TRBD2. The trim removed 4 bases at V and 5 bases at J, leaving 18 bases unmatched. The CDR3 loop spans 18 amino acids. Germline assignment: CDR1 LGHNA and CDR2 YNFKEQ. In DNA form, the CDR3 reads TGTGCCAGCAGCCCTTTCCTCCAGCGGGAGAGACTATTGGAGACCCAGTACTTC. Encoded protein: CASSPFLQRERLLETQYF.

The chain has TRBV11-2 and TRBJ2-3; TRBD1 agrees at 9 bases. CDR3 length: 15 amino acids. J gave up 6 bases and V 6 bases, and 10 bases lay outside the gene matches. Germline V gene data show CDR1 as SGHAT and CDR2 as FQNNGV. DNA for the CDR3: TGTGCCAGCAGTGACACAGGGGGCGCCGGGGATACGCAGTATTTT. Translating it yields CASSDTGGAGDTQYF.

This sequence joins TRBV7-6 and TRBJ2-1, with 12 bases that match TRBD2. With V trimmed by 5 bases and J by 5 bases, 7 bases remained unmatched. From germline, CDR1 is SGHVS and CDR2 FNYEAQ. This CDR3 is built from 16 residues. The CDR3 region is CASSHPGLAGNNEQFF. The CDR3 DNA sequence: TGTGCCAGCAGCCACCCCGGACTAGCGGGAAACAATGAGCAGTTCTTC.

This clonotype has only a few counts. The chain uses TRBV20-1 and TRBJ2-3, with D perhaps TRBD1 or TRBD2 (5 bases each). Trimming shortened V by 3 bases and J by 5 bases, and 18 bases separated the two germline ends. From germline, CDR1 is DFQATT and CDR2 SNEGSKA (reference sequence). The CDR3 has 15 amino acids. CDR3 nucleotide sequence: TGCAGTGCTAGCCGCCGGGACGAAGCACGAGATACGCAGTATTTT. Its translation: CSASRRDEARDTQYF.

This chain uses TRBV6-4 with TRBJ1-1; TRBD1 matches at 8 bases. From germline, CDR1 is MRHNA and CDR2 SNTAGT. Trimming cost V 6 bases and J 5 bases; bases outside gene matches: 5. The CDR3 length is 13 residues. This CDR3 is CASSRQGTTEAFF. The DNA for the CDR3 is TGTGCCAGCAGCCGACAGGGGACGACTGAAGCTTTCTTT.

This clonotype was recorded a few times. The rearrangement uses TRBV4-3 and TRBJ2-7, with 11 positions matching TRBD1. The germline V gene has CDR1 LGHNA and CDR2 YSLEER. This CDR3 has 16 residues. The V gene end was trimmed by 0 bases and the J gene end by 2 bases; junction bases not matched to a gene: 3. CDR3 sequence (DNA): TGCGCCAGCAGCCAAGATCCGGGACAGGGGGCCTACGAGCAGTACTTC. Residues: CASSQDPGQGAYEQYF.

This clonotype turned up a few times. V gene TRBV7-2 combines with J gene TRBJ2-2; D is perhaps TRBD2 (6 bases). The CDR3 consists of 16 residues. The germline gives CDR1 SGHTA, CDR2 FQGNSA. Trimming removed 3 bases at V and 0 bases at J, with 11 bases between. CDR3 amino acids: CASSFRDFPNTGELFF. The CDR3 nucleotides read TGTGCCAGCAGCTTTAGGGACTTCCCGAACACCGGGGAGCTGTTTTTT.

This clonotype has a handful of counts. The rearrangement uses TRBV18 and TRBJ2-5; 8 bases are a match to TRBD1. Per the germline V gene, CDR1 is KGHSH and CDR2 is LQKENI. The CDR3 spans 14 residues. V shed 3 bases, J shed 4 bases, and the junction held 4 bases outside the gene matches. The CDR3 DNA follows: TGTGCCAGCTCACCGGACAGGGTGGGAGAGACCCAGTACTTC. Amino acid sequence: CASSPDRVGETQYF.

There are many counts of this clonotype. The gene calls are TRBV28 and TRBJ2-1, with a tentative D call TRBD2 (6 bases). V lost 8 bases to trimming and J lost 0 bases, with 17 bases between them. CDR3 length: 16 residues. Germline V gives CDR1 MDHEN, CDR2 SYDVKM. In DNA, the CDR3 is TGTGCCAGCCGTTCAACTAGCCCTTCCTCCTACAATGAGCAGTTCTTC. This gives the protein CASRSTSPSSYNEQFF.

This clonotype was picked up a small number of times. The V call is TRBV5-1, the J call TRBJ1-1, with a tentative D call TRBD1 (6 bases). The CDR3 is 14 residues long. CDR1 is SGHRS, CDR2 YFSETQ, per germline. V was shortened by 1 base and J by 4 bases, with 11 bases between the two germline ends. In nucleotides, the CDR3 is TGCGCCAGCAGCTTGACAGGGTTTGGCACTGAAGCTTTCTTT. Its translation is CASSLTGFGTEAFF.

The CDR3 spells CSARTGTARLEQYF. CDR3 nucleotide sequence: TGCAGTGCCAGAACCGGGACCGCCCGCCTCGAGCAGTATTTT. This rearrangement joins TRBV20-1 to TRBJ2-3; D could derive from TRBD1 or TRBD2 (5 bases each). The CDR3 has 14 amino acids. Trimming took off 6 bases at V and 11 bases at J, with 24 bases between the two ends. Per germline, CDR1 DFQATT and CDR2 SNEGSKA (reference sequence).

This chain connects TRBV19 to TRBJ2-6, with unresolved D. V was clipped by 1 base and J by 0 bases, with 4 bases between them. The CDR3 is made up of 15 amino acids. Germline V gives CDR1 LNHDA, CDR2 SQIVND (reference sequence). The CDR3 sequence: CASSIGVSGANVLTF. Written as DNA, the CDR3 is TGTGCCAGTAGTATAGGGGTCTCTGGGGCCAACGTCCTGACTTTC. Filled out from reference TRBV19 and TRBJ2-6, the complete variable domain reads DGGITQSPKYLFRKEGQNVTLSCEQNLNHDAMYWYRQDPGQGLRLIYYSQIVNDFQKGDIAEGYSVSREKKESFPLTVTSAQKNPTAFYLCASSIGVSGANVLTFGAGSRLTVL.

This clonotype was seen a few times. The chain has TRBV20-1 and TRBJ2-5; 9 bases fit TRBD2. CDR3 length equals 15 residues. With V trimmed by 3 bases and J by 5 bases, 10 bases remained unmatched. Germline CDR1 and CDR2: DFQATT and SNEGSKA (reference sequence). CDR3 sequence: CSASGGRAFDETQYF. CDR3 bases: TGCAGTGCTAGTGGCGGGAGGGCGTTCGATGAGACCCAGTACTTC.

This clonotype was detected many times. The V call is TRBV7-2, the J call TRBJ1-6; 11 bases fit TRBD1. The CDR3 consists of 15 residues. J was trimmed by 10 bases and V by 1 base; bases with no gene match: 3. CDR1 is SGHTA, CDR2 FQGNSA, per germline. DNA for the CDR3: TGTGCCAGCAGCTTAGTAGGGACAGGGGGATCACCCCTCCACTTT. Translation gives CASSLVGTGGSPLHF.

This clonotype was detected only a few times. The J gene is TRBJ2-2, the V gene TRBV20-1; tentatively, D is TRBD2 (5 bases). Trimming removed 5 bases at V and 3 bases at J, with 16 bases between. CDR3 length: 15 residues. Germline CDR1 reads DFQATT; CDR2 reads SNEGSKA (reference sequence). CDR3: CSAAPASRHTGELFF. CDR3 coding DNA: TGCAGTGCTGCCCCGGCTAGCAGGCACACCGGGGAGCTGTTTTTT.

The table lists this clonotype with many counts. The genes are TRBV5-1 and TRBJ1-2, with 7 bases fitting TRBD1. The CDR3 spans 14 residues. Germline CDR1 and CDR2: SGHRS and YFSETQ. The J segment lost 10 bases and the V segment lost 3 bases, leaving 12 bases of the junction unmatched. DNA of the CDR3: TGCGCCAGCAGCTGGGACAGACCCCATCCGTACTACACCTTC. Amino acids: CASSWDRPHPYYTF.